The next 30 T cell receptor beta chains were all read from a single sample in a study of blood T cell dynamics during melanoma immunotherapy. Time point defined: pre-treatment baseline. The method was immunoSEQ multiplex PCR; TCRdb's version includes in-frame clones alone and lacks a portion of them. Of about 5,900 clones in the sample, around 90% were seen once. The sequences come from blood, collected from a patient treated with checkpoint blockade. Source of these receptors: a human donor with melanoma.

V is TRBV5-6 and J is TRBJ2-5; D is possibly TRBD1 (6 bases). Trimming left V 2 bases short and J 14 bases short, with 16 bases between. This CDR3 region has 12 residues. The germline gives CDR1 SGHDT, CDR2 YYEEEE. CDR3 sequence: CASSFSGDEFYF. The CDR3 DNA follows: TGTGCCAGCAGCTTCTCAGGGGATGAATTTTACTTC.

This clone has a single count. This chain connects TRBV5-4 to TRBJ2-7; 11 positions match TRBD1. Germline trimming cut 7 bases from V and 4 bases from J; bases unmatched to any gene: 1. This CDR3 comprises 12 residues. Looked up from germline, CDR1 is SGHNT and CDR2 is YYREEE (reference sequence). The CDR3 DNA reads TGTGCCAGCGGACAGGGGGCTTACGAGCAGTACTTC. Its translation: CASGQGAYEQYF.

This clone has only one observation. The gene calls are TRBV13 and TRBJ2-7, with a weak D call TRBD1 (6 bases). Germline loops: CDR1 PRHDT, CDR2 FYEKMQ (reference sequence). The CDR3 runs 14 residues. V was cut by 5 bases and J by 5 bases, with 16 bases left in between. CDR3 protein: CASSVQTGLDEQYF. The CDR3 DNA sequence: TGTGCCAGCAGCGTACAAACAGGGCTCGACGAGCAGTACTTC.

In this sample, this clone turned up once. V gene TRBV7-9 combines with J gene TRBJ1-1, with D unresolved. The V end was cut by 2 bases, the J end by 6 bases, with 13 bases between. Germline CDR1 reads SEHNR; CDR2 reads FQNEAQ (reference sequence). The CDR3 length is 14 residues. The CDR3 loop is CASSLNSEVPEAFF. The CDR3 DNA reads as TGTGCCAGCAGCTTAAACAGTGAAGTACCTGAAGCTTTCTTT.

This chain's CDR3 is CASSIHESNQPQHF. Here the CDR3 DNA reads TGTGCCAGTAGTATACACGAAAGCAATCAGCCCCAGCATTTT. V and J are TRBV19 and TRBJ1-5, with D unresolved. Germline V gene sequence: CDR1 LNHDA, CDR2 SQIVND (reference sequence). V gave up 2 bases and J gave up 1 base, with 6 bases separating them. The CDR3 covers 14 residues.

The V gene is TRBV19, the J gene TRBJ2-2; D gene uncertain. Germline V lookup: CDR1 LNHDA, CDR2 SQIVND (reference sequence). The CDR3 extends over 17 amino acids. V shed 1 base and J shed 2 bases, with 14 bases lying between them. Here the CDR3 reads CASSIASWQKNTGELFF. CDR3 coding DNA: TGTGCCAGTAGTATAGCCTCGTGGCAGAAAAACACCGGGGAGCTGTTTTTT. Complete variable domain (other parts from reference TRBV19 and TRBJ2-2): DGGITQSPKYLFRKEGQNVTLSCEQNLNHDAMYWYRQDPGQGLRLIYYSQIVNDFQKGDIAEGYSVSREKKESFPLTVTSAQKNPTAFYLCASSIASWQKNTGELFFGEGSRLTVL.

In DNA, the CDR3 is TGTGCCAGCAGACGGACACTAAGTGGGGAGACCCAGTACTTC. Translation gives CASRRTLSGETQYF. The V and J genes are TRBV7-2 and TRBJ2-5; perhaps TRBD1 as D (5 bases). CDR1 and CDR2 from the germline V gene are SGHTA and FQGNSA. The V and J ends lost 6 bases and 5 bases respectively, with 16 bases between them. The CDR3 contains 14 residues.

The J gene is TRBJ1-2, the V gene TRBV7-9, with D perhaps matching TRBD1 (6 bases). The V and J ends lost 5 bases and 7 bases respectively, with 23 bases between them. Germline V gene sequence: CDR1 SEHNR, CDR2 FQNEAQ (reference sequence). The CDR3 sequence is 16 residues long. The CDR3 protein is CASSTQGTSRGGGYTF. CDR3 bases: TGTGCCAGCAGCACGCAAGGGACGTCCAGGGGCGGTGGCTACACCTTC.

The chain carries TRBV9 and TRBJ2-3, with D possibly being TRBD2 (5 bases). Germline V gene sequence: CDR1 SGDLS, CDR2 YYNGEE. V was clipped by 0 bases and J by 2 bases, with 13 bases between them. The CDR3 is made up of 16 amino acids. CDR3 in amino acids: CASSVVEAAHTDTQYF. The CDR3 DNA reads TGTGCCAGCAGCGTAGTAGAAGCGGCCCACACAGATACGCAGTATTTT. Full variable domain (rest looked up from reference TRBV9 and TRBJ2-3): DSGVTQTPKHLITATGQRVTLRCSPRSGDLSVYWYQQSLDQGLQFLIQYYNGEERAKGNILERFSAQQFPDLHSELNLSSLELGDSALYFCASSVVEAAHTDTQYFGPGTRLTVL.

The chain is built from TRBV9 and TRBJ2-3; TRBD1 agrees at 10 bases. The CDR3 runs to 15 residues. Germline V gene data show CDR1 as SGDLS and CDR2 as YYNGEE. J gave up 1 base and V 4 bases, and 3 bases lay outside the gene matches. The CDR3 loop reads CASSSGTGGTDTQYF. The CDR3, as DNA: TGTGCCAGCAGCTCCGGGACAGGGGGCACAGATACGCAGTATTTT.

This clone was seen just once. The junction and the germline gene differ at one end; a read error may be behind it. This sequence joins TRBV14 and TRBJ1-2; TRBD1 might be the D (5 bases). CDR3 length: 17 residues. Germline values: CDR1 SGHDN, CDR2 FVKESK. The CDR3 loop reads CASSQDIGAGFNFGYTF. The CDR3 DNA sequence: TGTGCCAGCAGCCAAGATATCGGGGCCGGGTTTAACTTTGGCTACACCTTC.

The genes are TRBV7-2 and TRBJ2-7; a weak D match, TRBD1 (6 bases). CDR1 SGHTA and CDR2 FQGNSA come from the germline V gene. This CDR3 has 15 amino acids. V dropped 8 bases and J dropped 3 bases, with 20 bases sitting between them. The CDR3 reads CASVQGTARVYEQYF. The CDR3 region has the DNA TGTGCCAGCGTTCAGGGGACCGCGCGAGTCTACGAGCAGTACTTC.

This clone occurred a few times. The V and J genes are TRBV7-9 and TRBJ1-1; tentatively, D is TRBD1 (6 bases). This CDR3 comprises 13 residues. Germline loops: CDR1 SEHNR, CDR2 FQNEAQ (reference sequence). Between the trimmed V and J ends, which lost 4 bases and 5 bases, there was a span of 11 bases. The DNA of the CDR3 is TGTGCCAGCAGCTCTCCAGGGGTAACTGAAGCTTTCTTT. Translation gives CASSSPGVTEAFF.

The chain is built from TRBV27 and TRBJ2-3, with D hard to call. V gave up 3 bases and J gave up 2 bases, with 12 bases separating them. CDR3 size: 15 residues. Germline CDR1 MNHEY, CDR2 SMNVEV (reference sequence). The CDR3 protein is CASSLQVPLTDTQYF. In DNA, the CDR3 is TGTGCCAGCAGTTTGCAGGTCCCGCTCACAGATACGCAGTATTTT.

This chain connects TRBV5-1 to TRBJ1-2, with 8 bases lining up with TRBD1. The J segment lost 8 bases and the V segment lost 1 base, leaving 4 bases of the junction unmatched. The CDR3 is 13 residues long. CDR1 is SGHRS, CDR2 YFSETQ, per germline. Here the CDR3 reads CASSLLQGEGYTF. The CDR3 DNA sequence: TGCGCCAGCAGCTTGTTACAGGGGGAGGGCTACACCTTC.

In its sample, this clone was seen once. At one end the junction does not follow the germline gene, possibly because of a read error. The V call is TRBV14, the J call TRBJ2-1, with TRBD2 matching 11 bases. Per germline, CDR1 SGHDN and CDR2 FVKESK. The CDR3 spans 14 residues. CDR3 bases: TGTGCCAGCAGCCGGGAACTAGCGGGGGCGATACGGGTCTTC. Amino acid sequence: CASSRELAGAIRVF.

The chain joins TRBV4-2 to TRBJ2-3, with TRBD2 matching 9 bases. Per germline, CDR1 LGHNA and CDR2 YNFKEQ. The CDR3 is 14 residues long. V lost 1 base to trimming and J lost 6 bases; unmatched junction nucleotides: 2. The CDR3 spells CASSQGTSADTQYF. The CDR3 coding sequence is TGTGCCAGCAGCCAAGGGACTAGCGCCGATACGCAGTATTTT.

The rearrangement links TRBV12-5 to TRBJ1-2, with TRBD1 matching over 7 bases. Per germline, CDR1 LGHNT and CDR2 FRNRAP. The CDR3 loop spans 15 amino acids. V was pared by 7 bases and J by 4 bases, with 12 bases of the junction left unmatched. Here the CDR3 DNA reads TGTGCTAGTGCACCCAACAGGGGCGGCTCCTATGGCTACACCTTC. Protein sequence: CASAPNRGGSYGYTF.

J is TRBJ1-6 and V is TRBV19; a possible D gene is TRBD1 (5 bases). The CDR3 consists of 14 residues. The ends were cut back, 3 bases at V and 10 bases at J, with 13 bases in the middle. In germline, CDR1 is LNHDA, CDR2 SQIVND (reference sequence). The CDR3, as DNA: TGTGCCAGTAGTATCCGGGAGGGACTGTCACCCCTCCACTTT. Protein product: CASSIREGLSPLHF. The whole variable domain, filled in from reference TRBV19 and TRBJ1-6, reads DGGITQSPKYLFRKEGQNVTLSCEQNLNHDAMYWYRQDPGQGLRLIYYSQIVNDFQKGDIAEGYSVSREKKESFPLTVTSAQKNPTAFYLCASSIREGLSPLHFGNGTRLTVT.

The chain is built from TRBV19 and TRBJ2-1, with D possibly TRBD1 on 6 matching bases. Trimming took 3 bases from V and 5 from J, leaving 14 bases between them. The CDR3 runs 15 residues. Germline CDR1 is LNHDA and CDR2 is SQIVND (reference sequence). As DNA, the CDR3 is TGTGCCAGTAGTATCGACTTACAGGGTCACAATGAGCAGTTCTTC. Amino acid sequence: CASSIDLQGHNEQFF.

The rearrangement joins TRBV11-3 to TRBJ1-1, with a possible D match to TRBD1 (5 bases). V lost 5 bases and J lost 4, with 14 bases in between. Germline V gives CDR1 SGHNT, CDR2 YENEEA. The CDR3 is made up of 14 amino acids. CDR3 nucleotide sequence: TGTGCCAGCAGCGAGACGACGGGGGGCACTGAAGCTTTCTTT. It specifies CASSETTGGTEAFF.

This clone was recorded once. This chain connects TRBV19 to TRBJ2-5, with 10 bases fitting TRBD2. Germline loops: CDR1 LNHDA, CDR2 SQIVND (reference sequence). The ends lost 4 bases at V and 2 bases at J; junction bases unmatched: 7. This CDR3 is 16 amino acids long. CDR3 loop: CASSNRASGGQETQYF. The CDR3 coding sequence is TGTGCCAGTAGTAACCGAGCTAGCGGGGGACAAGAGACCCAGTACTTC.

This clone appeared once. The chain carries TRBV30 and TRBJ1-4; TRBD1 is a possible D gene (6 bases). The CDR3 consists of 15 residues. V lost 3 bases and J 5 bases, leaving 16 bases between the germline ends. From germline, CDR1 is GTSNPN and CDR2 SVGIG (reference sequence). This CDR3 reads CAWRDRRGGNEKLFF. DNA for the CDR3: TGTGCCTGGAGAGACCGCAGGGGAGGGAATGAAAAACTGTTTTTT.

This chain links TRBV5-1 with TRBJ1-2, with a possible D match to TRBD1 (5 bases). V was pared by 4 bases and J by 1 base, with 17 bases between. Germline assignment: CDR1 SGHRS and CDR2 YFSETQ. The CDR3 has 16 amino acids. CDR3 in amino acids: CASSTGTAPFNYGYTF. In DNA, the CDR3 is TGCGCCAGCAGCACCGGGACCGCGCCCTTTAACTATGGCTACACCTTC. Full variable domain (missing parts from reference TRBV5-1 and TRBJ1-2): KAGVTQTPRYLIKTRGQQVTLSCSPISGHRSVSWYQQTPGQGLQFLFEYFSETQRNKGNFPGRFSGRQFSNSRSEMNVSTLELGDSALYLCASSTGTAPFNYGYTFGSGTRLTVV.

The chain joins TRBV21-1 to TRBJ1-6; the table names TRBD1, a call not compared with the DNA. TRBV21-1 is a recognized pseudogene. This CDR3 is built from 14 residues. CDR3: CASSQGQPNSPLHF. In nucleotides, the CDR3 is TGTGCCAGCAGCCAGGGGCAGCCCAATTCACCCCTCCACTTT.

The rearrangement joins TRBV6-4 to TRBJ2-3, with D maybe TRBD2 (6 bases). V was shortened by 2 bases and J by 1 base, with 10 bases between the two germline ends. The CDR3 runs to 15 residues. Per the germline V gene, CDR1 is MRHNA and CDR2 is SNTAGT. CDR3 residues: CASSDGGGGTDTQYF. DNA for the CDR3: TGTGCCAGCAGTGACGGTGGAGGGGGCACAGATACGCAGTATTTT.

V gene TRBV6-6 combines with J gene TRBJ2-7; 8 nucleotides align to TRBD1. This CDR3 region has 15 residues. Losses at the gene ends were 5 bases for V and 2 bases for J; bases not matched to a gene: 8. Germline lookup yields CDR1 MNHNY and CDR2 SVGAGI (reference sequence). This CDR3 reads CASSLQQGGTYEQYF. CDR3 nucleotides: TGTGCCAGCAGTCTTCAACAGGGGGGAACCTACGAGCAGTACTTC.

J is TRBJ2-2 and V is TRBV6-6; D is unresolved. Germline V lookup: CDR1 MNHNY, CDR2 SVGAGI (reference sequence). The V end lost 4 bases, the J end lost 8 bases, and 8 bases lay between the germline ends. There are 12 residues in the CDR3. The CDR3 DNA follows: TGTGCCAGCAGTTCCGGGTCTGGGGAGCTGTTTTTT. It is translated as CASSSGSGELFF.

This rearrangement joins TRBV6-1 to TRBJ2-3; 9 positions match TRBD2. The CDR3 is 16 residues long. Trimming removed 2 bases from V and 8 bases from J; junction bases left unmatched: 11. Germline CDR1 MNHNS, CDR2 SASEGT. CDR3 in amino acids: CASSEWAGGHLGTQYF. The CDR3, as DNA: TGTGCCAGCAGTGAATGGGCGGGGGGGCATCTTGGTACGCAGTATTTT.

This chain links TRBV5-6 with TRBJ1-4, with 7 bases matching TRBD1. This CDR3 has 18 amino acids. Germline loops: CDR1 SGHDT, CDR2 YYEEEE. With V trimmed by 2 bases and J by 2 bases, 12 bases remained unmatched. CDR3 protein: CASSFSVFGRGTNEKLFF. For the CDR3, the DNA is TGTGCCAGCAGCTTCTCAGTATTCGGCAGGGGGACTAATGAAAAACTGTTTTTT.